The 8 T cell receptor beta chains listed next were all sequenced from one sample in a study of blood T cell repertoires in COVID-19. The assay was immunoSEQ multiplex PCR, and TCRdb's table has in-frame clones only and misses some. The sample includes 320,000 or so clones, 85% of them seen just once. The sequenced sample was PBMCs or T cells enriched from blood (not recorded which). Receptors were obtained from a woman aged 30 to 39 who had been exposed to COVID-19.

The chain combines TRBV27 with TRBJ2-1, with 11 bases aligning to TRBD2. V trimming: 5 bases; J trimming: 2 bases; junction bases outside the gene matches: 8. The germline CDR1 and CDR2 sequences are MNHEY and SMNVEV (reference sequence). The CDR3 contains 17 residues. The CDR3 bases are TGTGCCAGCAGTCCGCTAGCGGGGGGCCTAACCTACAATGAGCAGTTCTTC. Translated: CASSPLAGGLTYNEQFF.

There are a few counts of this clone. The gene calls are TRBV18 and TRBJ1-5; D gene unclear. The V end was cut by 3 bases, the J end by 6 bases, with 12 bases between. The CDR3 has 14 amino acids. The germline V gene encodes CDR1 KGHSH and CDR2 LQKENI. CDR3 residues: CASSPTVGRQPQHF. The CDR3 DNA is TGTGCCAGCTCACCCACAGTGGGTCGTCAGCCCCAGCATTTT.

This sequence joins TRBV2 and TRBJ1-5; D unclear. V lost 1 base to trimming and J lost 1 base, with 11 bases between them. The CDR3 covers 16 residues. Germline CDR1 and CDR2: SNHLY and FYNNEI. This CDR3 reads CASSEVGGQSNQPQHF. The CDR3 DNA reads as TGTGCCAGCAGTGAAGTTGGTGGGCAGAGCAATCAGCCCCAGCATTTT.

The chain uses TRBV7-6 and TRBJ2-7; 14 bases are a match to TRBD2. The CDR3 has 16 residues. The germline V gene encodes CDR1 SGHVS and CDR2 FNYEAQ. The ends lost 5 bases at V and 4 bases at J; junction bases unmatched: 7. CDR3 coding DNA: TGTGCCAGCAGCCCGAGACTAGCGGGAGGGTTATACGAGCAGTACTTC. It encodes CASSPRLAGGLYEQYF.

The chain uses TRBV19 and TRBJ1-5; 8 nucleotides agree with TRBD1. CDR3 length equals 13 residues. J lost 7 bases, V lost 5 bases, and 4 bases had no gene match. Germline assignment: CDR1 LNHDA and CDR2 SQIVND (reference sequence). The CDR3 DNA reads TGTGCCAGTAGTTCGGGACAGGTCCAGCCCCAGCATTTT. It specifies CASSSGQVQPQHF.

CDR3 DNA: TGCGCCAGCAGTCAATCGATAGAGACTACCTACAATGAGCAGTTCTTC. Residues: CASSQSIETTYNEQFF. This rearrangement joins TRBV23-1 to TRBJ2-1; possibly TRBD2 for D (5 bases). TRBV23-1 is assigned to the ORF class and has an uncertain function. This CDR3 is built from 16 residues. The V gene lost 0 bases and the J gene lost 2 bases, with 11 bases spanning the gap.

The chain joins TRBV18 to TRBJ2-7, with a tentative D call TRBD2 (5 bases). Trimming took 3 bases from V and 6 from J, leaving 24 bases between them. Germline-derived CDR1 and CDR2 are KGHSH and LQKENI. The length of the CDR3 is 17 residues. CDR3 coding DNA: TGTGCCAGCTCACCTCCCAATGGCCGGCGAGAGGGTTCCGAGCAGTACTTC. Protein: CASSPPNGRREGSEQYF.

V gene TRBV7-9 combines with J gene TRBJ1-2, with TRBD1 as a possible D gene (5 bases). Germline CDR1 is SEHNR and CDR2 is FQNEAQ (reference sequence). There are 14 residues in the CDR3. The V and J ends lost 2 bases and 2 bases respectively, with 9 bases between them. This chain's CDR3 is CASSLREGNYGYTF. The CDR3 bases are TGTGCCAGCAGCTTAAGGGAGGGGAACTATGGCTACACCTTC.